A single T cell receptor (beta chain) is shown here with its context. The data were taken from a study of blood T cell repertoires in COVID-19. Study-level information: The analysed material was cDNA or gDNA that came from T cells, B-cell-depleted T cells, or PBMCs.

The germline gives CDR1 SEHNR, CDR2 FQNEAQ (reference sequence). V shed 5 bases and J 4 bases; nucleotides not matched to a gene: 13. This CDR3 is 17 amino acids long. Libraries were prepared by immunoSEQ multiplex PCR; TCRdb keeps only in-frame clonotypes and omits some of them. The sample holds 150,000 to 200,000 clones, over 70% seen once. This chain connects TRBV7-9 to TRBJ1-3; 8 bases align to TRBD1. The sample taken for sequencing was PBMCs or T cells enriched from blood (not recorded which). This receptor was taken from a woman between 40 and 50 years old with acute COVID-19. CDR3 bases: TGTGCCAGCAGCATAGGACAGGGCAAACCGAAGGGAAACACCATATATTTT. Amino acids: CASSIGQGKPKGNTIYF. Using reference TRBV7-9 and TRBJ1-3 for the parts outside the CDR3, the full variable domain is DTGVSQNPRHKITKRGQNVTFRCDPISEHNRLYWYRQTLGQGPEFLTYFQNEAQLEKSRLLSDRFSAERPKGSFSTLEIQRTEQGDSAMYLCASSIGQGKPKGNTIYFGEGSWLTVV.